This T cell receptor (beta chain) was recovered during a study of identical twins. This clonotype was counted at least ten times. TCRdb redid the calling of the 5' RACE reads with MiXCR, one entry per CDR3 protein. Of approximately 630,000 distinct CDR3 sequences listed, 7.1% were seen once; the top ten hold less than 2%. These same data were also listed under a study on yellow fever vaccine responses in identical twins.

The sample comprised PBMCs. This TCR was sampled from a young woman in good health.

The CDR3 DNA reads TGTGCCAGCAGCTTACATCAGAAGCAGTTCTTC. Encoded protein: CASSLHQKQFF. The chain uses TRBV7-2 and TRBJ2-1; D uncertain. This CDR3 is 11 amino acids long. Trimming shortened V by 2 bases and J by 11 bases, and 7 bases separated the two germline ends. CDR1 and CDR2 from the germline V gene are SGHTA and FQGNSA.